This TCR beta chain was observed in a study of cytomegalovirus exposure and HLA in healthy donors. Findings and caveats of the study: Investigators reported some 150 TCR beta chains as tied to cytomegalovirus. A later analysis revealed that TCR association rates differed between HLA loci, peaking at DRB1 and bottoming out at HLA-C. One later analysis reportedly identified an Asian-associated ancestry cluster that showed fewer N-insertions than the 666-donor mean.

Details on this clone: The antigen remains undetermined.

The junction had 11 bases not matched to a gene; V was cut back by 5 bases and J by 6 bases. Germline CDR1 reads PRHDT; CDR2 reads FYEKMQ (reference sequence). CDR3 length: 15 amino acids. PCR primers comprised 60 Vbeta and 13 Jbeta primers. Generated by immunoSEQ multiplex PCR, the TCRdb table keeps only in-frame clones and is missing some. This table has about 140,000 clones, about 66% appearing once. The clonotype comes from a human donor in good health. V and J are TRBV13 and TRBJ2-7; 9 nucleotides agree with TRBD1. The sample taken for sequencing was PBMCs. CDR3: CASSPPGQGWGEQYF. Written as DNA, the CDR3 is TGTGCCAGCAGCCCTCCGGGACAGGGATGGGGCGAGCAGTACTTC.